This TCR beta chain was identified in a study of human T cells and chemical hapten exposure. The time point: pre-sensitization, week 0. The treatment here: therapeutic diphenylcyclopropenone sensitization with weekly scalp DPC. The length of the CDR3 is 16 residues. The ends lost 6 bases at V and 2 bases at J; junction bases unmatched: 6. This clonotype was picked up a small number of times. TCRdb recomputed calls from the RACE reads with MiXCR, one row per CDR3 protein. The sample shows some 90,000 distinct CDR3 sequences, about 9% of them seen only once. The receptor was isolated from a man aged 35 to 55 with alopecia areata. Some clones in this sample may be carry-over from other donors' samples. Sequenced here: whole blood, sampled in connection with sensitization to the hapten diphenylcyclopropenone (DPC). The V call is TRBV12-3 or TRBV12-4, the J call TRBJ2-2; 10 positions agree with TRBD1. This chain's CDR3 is CASRDRDRGNTGELFF. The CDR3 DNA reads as TGTGCCAGCAGGGACCGGGACAGGGGCAACACCGGGGAGCTGTTTTTT.